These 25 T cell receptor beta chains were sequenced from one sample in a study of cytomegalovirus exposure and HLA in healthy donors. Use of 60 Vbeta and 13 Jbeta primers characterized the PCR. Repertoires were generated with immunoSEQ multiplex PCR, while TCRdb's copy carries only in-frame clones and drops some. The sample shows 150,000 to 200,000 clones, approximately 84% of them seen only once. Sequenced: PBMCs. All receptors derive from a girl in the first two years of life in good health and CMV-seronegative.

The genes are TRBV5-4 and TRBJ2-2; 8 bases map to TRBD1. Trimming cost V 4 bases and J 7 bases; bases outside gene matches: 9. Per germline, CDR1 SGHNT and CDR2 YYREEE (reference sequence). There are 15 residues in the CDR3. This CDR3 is CASSKGLTGDGELFF. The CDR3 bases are TGTGCCAGCAGCAAAGGGTTGACAGGGGACGGGGAGCTGTTTTTT.

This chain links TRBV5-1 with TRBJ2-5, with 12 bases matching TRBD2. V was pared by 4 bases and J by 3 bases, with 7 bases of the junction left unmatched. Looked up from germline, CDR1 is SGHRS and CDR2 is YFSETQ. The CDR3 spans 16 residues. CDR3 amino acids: CASSPSGRALEETQYF. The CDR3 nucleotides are TGCGCCAGCAGCCCTAGCGGGAGGGCCTTGGAAGAGACCCAGTACTTC. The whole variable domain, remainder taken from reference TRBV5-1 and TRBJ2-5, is KAGVTQTPRYLIKTRGQQVTLSCSPISGHRSVSWYQQTPGQGLQFLFEYFSETQRNKGNFPGRFSGRQFSNSRSEMNVSTLELGDSALYLCASSPSGRALEETQYFGPGTRLLVL.

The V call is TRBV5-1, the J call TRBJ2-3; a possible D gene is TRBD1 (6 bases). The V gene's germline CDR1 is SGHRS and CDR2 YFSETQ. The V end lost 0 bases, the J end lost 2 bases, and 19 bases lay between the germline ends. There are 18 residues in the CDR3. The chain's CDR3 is CASSLVGRGAETTDTQYF. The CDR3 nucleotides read TGCGCCAGCAGCTTGGTTGGCAGGGGCGCTGAAACCACAGATACGCAGTATTTT.

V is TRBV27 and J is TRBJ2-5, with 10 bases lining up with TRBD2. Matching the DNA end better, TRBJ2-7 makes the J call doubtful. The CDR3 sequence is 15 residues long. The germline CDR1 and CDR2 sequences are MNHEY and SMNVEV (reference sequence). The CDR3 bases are TGTGCCAGCAGCCCGAGGACTAGCGGAACCTACGAGCAGTACTTC. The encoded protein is CASSPRTSGTYEQYF.

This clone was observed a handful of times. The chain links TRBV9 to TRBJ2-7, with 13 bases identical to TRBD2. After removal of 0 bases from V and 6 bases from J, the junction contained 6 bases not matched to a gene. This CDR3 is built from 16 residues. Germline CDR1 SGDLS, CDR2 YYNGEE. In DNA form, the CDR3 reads TGTGCCAGCAGCGTAGGGGGAGGACTAGCGGGAGCCGAGCAGTACTTC. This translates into CASSVGGGLAGAEQYF.

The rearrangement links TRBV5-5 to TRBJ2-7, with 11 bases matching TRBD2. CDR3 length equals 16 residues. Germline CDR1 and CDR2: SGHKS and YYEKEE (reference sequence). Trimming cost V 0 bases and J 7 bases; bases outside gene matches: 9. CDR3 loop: CASSLDWTSGFGEQYF. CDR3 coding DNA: TGTGCCAGCAGCTTGGATTGGACTAGCGGGTTCGGAGAGCAGTACTTC.

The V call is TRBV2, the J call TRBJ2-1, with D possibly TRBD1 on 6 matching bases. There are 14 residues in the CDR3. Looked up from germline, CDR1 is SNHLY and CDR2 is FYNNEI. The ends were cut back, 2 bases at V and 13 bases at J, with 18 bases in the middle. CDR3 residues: CASSERQGPKEQFF. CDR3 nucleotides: TGTGCCAGCAGTGAACGGCAGGGGCCAAAGGAACAGTTCTTC.

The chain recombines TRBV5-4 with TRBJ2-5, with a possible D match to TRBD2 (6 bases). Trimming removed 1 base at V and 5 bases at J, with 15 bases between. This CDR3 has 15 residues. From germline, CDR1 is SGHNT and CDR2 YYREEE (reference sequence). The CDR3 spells CASSLWAGSGETQYF. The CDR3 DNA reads TGTGCCAGCAGCTTGTGGGCCGGGAGTGGGGAGACCCAGTACTTC.

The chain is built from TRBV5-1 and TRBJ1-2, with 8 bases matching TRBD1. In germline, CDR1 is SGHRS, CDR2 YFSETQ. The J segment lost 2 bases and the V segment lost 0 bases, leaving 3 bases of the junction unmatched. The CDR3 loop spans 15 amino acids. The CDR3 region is CASSLGQGANYGYTF. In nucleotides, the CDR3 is TGCGCCAGCAGCTTGGGCCAGGGGGCGAACTATGGCTACACCTTC.

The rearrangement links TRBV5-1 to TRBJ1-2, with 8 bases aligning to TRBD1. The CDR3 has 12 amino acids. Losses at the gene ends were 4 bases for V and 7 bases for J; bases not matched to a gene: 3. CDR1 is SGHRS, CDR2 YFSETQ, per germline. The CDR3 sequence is CASSRGQGGYTF. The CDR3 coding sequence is TGCGCCAGCAGCAGAGGACAGGGTGGCTACACCTTC.

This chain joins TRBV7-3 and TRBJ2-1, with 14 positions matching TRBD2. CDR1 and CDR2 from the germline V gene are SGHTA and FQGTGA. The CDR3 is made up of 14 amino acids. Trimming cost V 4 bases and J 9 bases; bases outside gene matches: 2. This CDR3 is CASSSGTSGSEQFF. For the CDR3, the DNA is TGTGCCAGCAGCTCCGGGACTAGCGGGAGTGAGCAGTTCTTC.

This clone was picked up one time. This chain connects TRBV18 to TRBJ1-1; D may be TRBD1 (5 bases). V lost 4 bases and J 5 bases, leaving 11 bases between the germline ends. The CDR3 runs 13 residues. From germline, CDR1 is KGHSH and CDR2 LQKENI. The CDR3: CASSRGGGTEAFF. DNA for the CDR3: TGTGCCAGCTCACGGGGCGGGGGTACTGAAGCTTTCTTT.

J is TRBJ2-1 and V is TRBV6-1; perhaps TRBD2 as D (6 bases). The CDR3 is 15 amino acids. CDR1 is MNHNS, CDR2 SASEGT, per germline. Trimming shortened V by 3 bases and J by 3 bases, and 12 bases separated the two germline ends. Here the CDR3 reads CASSELARYYNEQFF. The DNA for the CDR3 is TGTGCCAGCAGTGAGCTAGCGCGGTACTACAATGAGCAGTTCTTC.

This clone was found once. The DNA of the CDR3 is TGTGCCAGCGGAGGACAGGGGTTGTGGGAGCAGTTCTTC. Protein sequence: CASGGQGLWEQFF. This rearrangement joins TRBV2 to TRBJ2-1; 9 nucleotides match TRBD1. The junction had 9 bases not matched to a gene; V was cut back by 8 bases and J by 10 bases. This CDR3 is built from 13 residues. Germline lookup yields CDR1 SNHLY and CDR2 FYNNEI.

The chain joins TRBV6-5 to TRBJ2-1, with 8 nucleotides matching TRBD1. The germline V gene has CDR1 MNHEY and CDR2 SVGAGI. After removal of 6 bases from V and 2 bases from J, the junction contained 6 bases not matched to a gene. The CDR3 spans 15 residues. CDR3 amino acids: CASSPDREPYNEQFF. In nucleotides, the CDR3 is TGTGCCAGCAGCCCGGACAGGGAACCCTACAATGAGCAGTTCTTC.

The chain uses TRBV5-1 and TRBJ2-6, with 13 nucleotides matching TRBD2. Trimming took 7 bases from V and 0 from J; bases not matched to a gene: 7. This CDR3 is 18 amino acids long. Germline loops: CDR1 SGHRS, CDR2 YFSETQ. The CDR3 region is CASYRGTSGDSGANVLTF. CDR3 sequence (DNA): TGCGCCAGCTATCGTGGGACTAGCGGGGACTCTGGGGCCAACGTCCTGACTTTC.

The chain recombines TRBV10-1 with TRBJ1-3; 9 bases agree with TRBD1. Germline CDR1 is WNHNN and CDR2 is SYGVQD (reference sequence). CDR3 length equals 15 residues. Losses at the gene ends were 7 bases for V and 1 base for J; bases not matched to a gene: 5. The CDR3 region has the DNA TGCGCCAGCACCCGGGACAGGGTATCTGGAAACACCATATATTTT. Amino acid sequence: CASTRDRVSGNTIYF.

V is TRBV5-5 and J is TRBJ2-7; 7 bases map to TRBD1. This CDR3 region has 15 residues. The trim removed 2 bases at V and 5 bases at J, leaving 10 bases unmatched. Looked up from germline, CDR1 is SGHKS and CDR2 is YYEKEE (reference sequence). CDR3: CASSFLGTARDEQYF. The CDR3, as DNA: TGTGCCAGCAGCTTTTTGGGGACAGCGAGAGACGAGCAGTACTTC. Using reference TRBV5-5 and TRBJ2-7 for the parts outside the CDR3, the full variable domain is DAGVTQSPTHLIKTRGQQVTLRCSPISGHKSVSWYQQVLGQGPQFIFQYYEKEERGRGNFPDRFSARQFPNYSSELNVNALLLGDSALYLCASSFLGTARDEQYFGPGTRLTVT.

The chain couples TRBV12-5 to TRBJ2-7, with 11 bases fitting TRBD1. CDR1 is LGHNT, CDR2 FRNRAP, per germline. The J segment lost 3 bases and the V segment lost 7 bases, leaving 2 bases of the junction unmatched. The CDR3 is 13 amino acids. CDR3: CASVGTGGYEQYF. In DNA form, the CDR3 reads TGTGCTAGTGTTGGGACAGGGGGCTACGAGCAGTACTTC.

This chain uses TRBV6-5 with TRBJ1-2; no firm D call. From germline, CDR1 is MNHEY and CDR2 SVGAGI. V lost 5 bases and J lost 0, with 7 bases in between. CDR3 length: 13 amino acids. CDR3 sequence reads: CASSTSPNYGYTF. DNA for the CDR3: TGTGCCAGCAGTACAAGTCCTAACTATGGCTACACCTTC.

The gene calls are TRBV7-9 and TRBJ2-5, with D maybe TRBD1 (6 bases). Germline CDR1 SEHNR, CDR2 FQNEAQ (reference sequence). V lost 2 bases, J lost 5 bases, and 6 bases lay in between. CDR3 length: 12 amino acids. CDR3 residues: CASSLQGETQYF. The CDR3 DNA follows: TGTGCCAGCAGCTTACAGGGGGAGACCCAGTACTTC.

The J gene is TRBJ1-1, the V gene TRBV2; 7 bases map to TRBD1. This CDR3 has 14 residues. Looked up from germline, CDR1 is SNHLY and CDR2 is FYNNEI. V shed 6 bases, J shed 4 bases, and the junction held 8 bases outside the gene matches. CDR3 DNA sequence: TGTGCCAGCAGAGGGCCAGGGGGAATCACTGAAGCTTTCTTT. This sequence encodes CASRGPGGITEAFF.

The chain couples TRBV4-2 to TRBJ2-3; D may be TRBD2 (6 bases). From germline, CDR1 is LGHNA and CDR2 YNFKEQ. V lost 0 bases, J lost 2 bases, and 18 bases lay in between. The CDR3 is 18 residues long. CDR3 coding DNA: TGTGCCAGCAGCCAAGATTATGGTCGCGGGATGGCCACAGATACGCAGTATTTT. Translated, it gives CASSQDYGRGMATDTQYF.

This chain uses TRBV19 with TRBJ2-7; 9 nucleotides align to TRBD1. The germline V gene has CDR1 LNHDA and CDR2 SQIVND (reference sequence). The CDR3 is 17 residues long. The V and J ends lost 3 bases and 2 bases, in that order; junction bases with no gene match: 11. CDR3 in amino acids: CASSMGDSGTGPYEQYF. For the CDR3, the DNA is TGTGCCAGTAGTATGGGAGATTCCGGGACAGGGCCCTACGAGCAGTACTTC. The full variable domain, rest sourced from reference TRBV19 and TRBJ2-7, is DGGITQSPKYLFRKEGQNVTLSCEQNLNHDAMYWYRQDPGQGLRLIYYSQIVNDFQKGDIAEGYSVSREKKESFPLTVTSAQKNPTAFYLCASSMGDSGTGPYEQYFGPGTRLTVT.

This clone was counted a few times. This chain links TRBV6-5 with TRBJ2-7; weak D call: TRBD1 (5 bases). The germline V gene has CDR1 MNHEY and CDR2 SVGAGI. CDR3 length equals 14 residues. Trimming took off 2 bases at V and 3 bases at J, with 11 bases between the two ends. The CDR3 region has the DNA TGTGCCAGCAGTTACGGGGCAGGGAACTACGAGCAGTACTTC. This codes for CASSYGAGNYEQYF.